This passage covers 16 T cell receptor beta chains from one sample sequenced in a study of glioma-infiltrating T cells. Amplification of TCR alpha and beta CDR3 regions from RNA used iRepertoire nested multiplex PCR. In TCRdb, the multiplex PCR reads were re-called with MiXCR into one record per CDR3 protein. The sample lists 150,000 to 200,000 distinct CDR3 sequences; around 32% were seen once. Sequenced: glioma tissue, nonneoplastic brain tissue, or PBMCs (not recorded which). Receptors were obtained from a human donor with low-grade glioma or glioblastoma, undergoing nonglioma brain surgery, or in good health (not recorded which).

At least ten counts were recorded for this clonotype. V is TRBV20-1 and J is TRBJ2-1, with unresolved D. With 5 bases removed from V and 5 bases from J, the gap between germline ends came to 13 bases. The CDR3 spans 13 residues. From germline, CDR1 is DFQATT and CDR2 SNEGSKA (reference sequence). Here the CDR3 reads CSAPRTDHNEQFF. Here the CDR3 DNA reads TGCAGTGCTCCACGGACCGACCACAATGAGCAGTTCTTC.

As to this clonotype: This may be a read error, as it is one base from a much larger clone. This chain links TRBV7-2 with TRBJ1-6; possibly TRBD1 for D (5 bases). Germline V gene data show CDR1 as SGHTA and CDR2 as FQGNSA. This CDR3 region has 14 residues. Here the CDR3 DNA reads TGTGCCAGCAGCTTAACGGGACTCGACTCACCCCTCCCCTTT. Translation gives CASSLTGLDSPLPF. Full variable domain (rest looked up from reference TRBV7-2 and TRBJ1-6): GAGVSQSPSNKVTEKGKDVELRCDPISGHTALYWYRQSLGQGLEFLIYFQGNSAPDKSGLPSDRFSAERTGGSVSTLTIQRTQQEDSAVYLCASSLTGLDSPLPFGNGTRLTVT.

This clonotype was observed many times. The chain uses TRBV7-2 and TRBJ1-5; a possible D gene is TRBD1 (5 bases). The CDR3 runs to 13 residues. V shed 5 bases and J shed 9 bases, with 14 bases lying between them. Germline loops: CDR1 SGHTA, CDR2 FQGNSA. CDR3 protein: CASSPRQGTPQHF. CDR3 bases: TGTGCCAGCAGCCCCCGGCAGGGAACGCCCCAGCATTTT.

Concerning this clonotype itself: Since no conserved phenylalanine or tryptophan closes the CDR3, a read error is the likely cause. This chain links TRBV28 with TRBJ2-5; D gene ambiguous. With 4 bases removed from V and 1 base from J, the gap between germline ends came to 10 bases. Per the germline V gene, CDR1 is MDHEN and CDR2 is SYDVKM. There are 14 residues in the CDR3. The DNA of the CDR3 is TGTGCCAGCAGTTACCGACTCCCCCAAGAGACCCAGTACTCC. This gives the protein CASSYRLPQETQYS.

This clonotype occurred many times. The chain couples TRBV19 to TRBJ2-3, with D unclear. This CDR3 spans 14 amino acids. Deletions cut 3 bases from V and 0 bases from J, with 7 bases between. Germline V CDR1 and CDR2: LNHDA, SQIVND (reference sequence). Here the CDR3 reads CASSIEISTDTQYF. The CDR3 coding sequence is TGTGCCAGTAGTATCGAAATTAGCACAGATACGCAGTATTTT.

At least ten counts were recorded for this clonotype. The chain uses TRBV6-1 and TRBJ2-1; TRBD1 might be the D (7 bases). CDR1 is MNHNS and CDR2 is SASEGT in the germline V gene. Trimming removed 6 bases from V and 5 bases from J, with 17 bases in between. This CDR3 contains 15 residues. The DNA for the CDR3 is TGTGCCAGCAGCACACCAGGGGGAGGAAACAATGAGCAGTTCTTC. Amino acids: CASSTPGGGNNEQFF.

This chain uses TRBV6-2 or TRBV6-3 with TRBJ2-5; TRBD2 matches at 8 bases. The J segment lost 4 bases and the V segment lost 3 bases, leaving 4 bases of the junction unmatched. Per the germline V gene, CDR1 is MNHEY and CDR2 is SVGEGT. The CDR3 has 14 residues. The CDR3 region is CASSYLAGGETQYF. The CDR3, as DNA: TGTGCCAGCAGTTATCTGGCGGGAGGAGAGACCCAGTACTTC.

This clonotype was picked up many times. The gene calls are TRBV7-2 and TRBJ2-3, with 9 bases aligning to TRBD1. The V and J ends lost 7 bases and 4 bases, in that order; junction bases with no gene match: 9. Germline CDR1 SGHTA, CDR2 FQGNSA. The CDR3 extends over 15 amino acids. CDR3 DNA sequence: TGTGCCAGCACCCAAACGACAGGGGGGGCAGATACGCAGTATTTT. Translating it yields CASTQTTGGADTQYF.

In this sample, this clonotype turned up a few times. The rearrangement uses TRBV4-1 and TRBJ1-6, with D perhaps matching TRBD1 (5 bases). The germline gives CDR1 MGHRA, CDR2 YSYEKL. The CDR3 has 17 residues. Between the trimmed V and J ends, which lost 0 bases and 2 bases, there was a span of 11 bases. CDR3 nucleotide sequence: TGCGCCAGCAGCCAAGAAGGTCGGGGCACCTATAATTCACCCCTCCACTTT. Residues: CASSQEGRGTYNSPLHF.

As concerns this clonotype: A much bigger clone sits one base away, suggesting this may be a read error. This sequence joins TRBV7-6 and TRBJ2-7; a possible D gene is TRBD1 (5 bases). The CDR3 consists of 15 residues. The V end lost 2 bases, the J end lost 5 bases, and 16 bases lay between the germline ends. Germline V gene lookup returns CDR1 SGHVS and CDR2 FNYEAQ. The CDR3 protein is CASSLRSVGDHEQYF. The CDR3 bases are TGTGCCAGCAGCTTAAGGTCGGTAGGGGATCACGAGCAGTACTTC.

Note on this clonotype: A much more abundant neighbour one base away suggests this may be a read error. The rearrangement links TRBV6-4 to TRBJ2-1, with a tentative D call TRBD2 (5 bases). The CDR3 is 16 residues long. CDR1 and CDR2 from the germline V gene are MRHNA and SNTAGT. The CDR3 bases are TGTGCCAGCATTGACTCGCCTTCGGGGTCCTACAATGAGCAGTTCTTC. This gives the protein CASIDSPSGSYNEQFF.

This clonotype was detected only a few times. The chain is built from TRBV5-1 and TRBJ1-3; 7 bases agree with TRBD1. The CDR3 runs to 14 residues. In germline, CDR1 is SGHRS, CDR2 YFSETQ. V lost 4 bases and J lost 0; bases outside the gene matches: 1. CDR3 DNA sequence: TGCGCCAGCAGCACAGGGGACTCTGGAAACACCATATATTTT. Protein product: CASSTGDSGNTIYF.

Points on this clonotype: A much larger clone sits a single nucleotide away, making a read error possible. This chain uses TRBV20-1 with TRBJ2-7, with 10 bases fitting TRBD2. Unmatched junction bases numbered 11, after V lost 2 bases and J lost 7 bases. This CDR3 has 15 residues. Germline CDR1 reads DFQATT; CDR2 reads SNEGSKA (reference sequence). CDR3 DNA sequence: TGCAGTGCTAGATCCCCGACTAGCGGGCCGAGAGAGCAGTACTTC. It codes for CSARSPTSGPREQYF.

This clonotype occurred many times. The CDR3 reads CASSPTTSGRQTQYF. CDR3 sequence (DNA): TGTGCCAGCAGCCCCACAACTAGCGGGAGACAGACCCAGTACTTC. The chain employs TRBV7-9 and TRBJ2-5; 11 bases align to TRBD2. Germline lookup yields CDR1 SEHNR and CDR2 FQNEAQ (reference sequence). After removal of 5 bases from V and 6 bases from J, the junction contained 8 bases not matched to a gene. The CDR3 spans 15 residues. Complete variable domain (other parts from reference TRBV7-9 and TRBJ2-5): DTGVSQNPRHKITKRGQNVTFRCDPISEHNRLYWYRQTLGQGPEFLTYFQNEAQLEKSRLLSDRFSAERPKGSFSTLEIQRTEQGDSAMYLCASSPTTSGRQTQYFGPGTRLLVL.

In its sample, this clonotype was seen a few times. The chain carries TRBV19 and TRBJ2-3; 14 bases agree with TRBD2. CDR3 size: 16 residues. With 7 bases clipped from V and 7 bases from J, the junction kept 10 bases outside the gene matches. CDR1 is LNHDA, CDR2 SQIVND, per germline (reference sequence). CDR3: CASTSGTSGRRYTQYF. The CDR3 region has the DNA TGTGCCAGTACGTCCGGGACTAGCGGGAGAAGATATACGCAGTATTTT.

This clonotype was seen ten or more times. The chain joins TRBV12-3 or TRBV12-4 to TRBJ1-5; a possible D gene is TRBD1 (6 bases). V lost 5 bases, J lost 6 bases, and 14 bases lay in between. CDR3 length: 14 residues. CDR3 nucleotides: TGTGCCAGCAGTACAGGGAAAGGAGGTCAGCCCCAGCATTTT. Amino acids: CASSTGKGGQPQHF.